One sample yielded the 11 T cell receptor beta chains listed below, sequenced in a study of cytomegalovirus exposure and HLA in healthy donors. PCR primers comprised 60 Vbeta and 13 Jbeta primers. The data were produced by immunoSEQ multiplex PCR, yet TCRdb's version contains in-frame clones alone and is incomplete. There are 91,000 or so clones in the sample, with roughly 3% held by the top ten. The sample taken for sequencing was PBMCs. All receptors derive from a woman aged 25-40 years in good health and CMV-seronegative.

This chain joins TRBV4-1 and TRBJ2-7, with 9 bases matching TRBD1. The CDR3 sequence is 16 residues long. V gave up 1 base and J gave up 1 base; unmatched junction bases: 5. The germline CDR1 and CDR2 sequences are MGHRA and YSYEKL. The CDR3, as DNA: TGCGCCAGCAGCCAAGGGGTTGGGACAGGGTCCTACGAGCAGTACTTC. Translation: CASSQGVGTGSYEQYF.

The V call is TRBV4-2, the J call TRBJ2-5, with a weak D call TRBD1 (5 bases). The CDR3 contains 14 residues. V lost 1 base and J 3 bases, leaving 9 bases between the germline ends. Germline loops: CDR1 LGHNA, CDR2 YNFKEQ. Here the CDR3 reads CASSQAETEETQYF. The CDR3 bases are TGTGCCAGCAGCCAAGCGGAGACAGAAGAGACCCAGTACTTC.

V and J are TRBV4-1 and TRBJ1-1; possibly TRBD1 for D (5 bases). The length of the CDR3 is 14 residues. V was clipped by 2 bases and J by 5 bases, with 12 bases between them. CDR1 and CDR2 from the germline V gene are MGHRA and YSYEKL. CDR3 sequence reads: CASSQPTGRTEAFF. Written as DNA, the CDR3 is TGCGCCAGCAGCCAACCCACAGGACGGACTGAAGCTTTCTTT.

The V and J genes are TRBV5-6 and TRBJ2-2, with 8 bases that match TRBD2. The ends lost 4 bases at V and 6 bases at J; junction bases unmatched: 20. This CDR3 has 19 amino acids. Germline V lookup: CDR1 SGHDT, CDR2 YYEEEE. This CDR3 reads CASSLGITGGPGNPGELFF. As DNA, the CDR3 is TGTGCCAGCAGCCTTGGTATTACGGGAGGGCCGGGAAACCCCGGGGAGCTGTTTTTT.

This rearrangement joins TRBV5-1 to TRBJ1-1; possibly TRBD1 for D (6 bases). The CDR3 extends over 14 amino acids. Trimming removed 0 bases from V and 1 base from J, with 7 bases in between. Germline CDR1 and CDR2: SGHRS and YFSETQ. As DNA, the CDR3 is TGCGCCAGCAGCTTGGGACAGGAGAACACTGAAGCTTTCTTT. This translates into CASSLGQENTEAFF.

This chain connects TRBV5-1 to TRBJ2-5; TRBD1 agrees at 7 bases. The V and J ends lost 6 bases and 2 bases, in that order; junction bases with no gene match: 16. CDR1 is SGHRS, CDR2 YFSETQ, per germline. The CDR3 has 17 residues. CDR3 amino acids: CASKAPRDSESQETQYF. In DNA form, the CDR3 reads TGCGCCAGCAAAGCCCCCCGGGACAGTGAGTCTCAAGAGACCCAGTACTTC.

The V and J genes are TRBV7-9 and TRBJ1-1; TRBD1 matches at 7 bases. With 6 bases clipped from V and 3 bases from J, the junction kept 1 base outside the gene matches. Germline V CDR1 and CDR2: SEHNR, FQNEAQ (reference sequence). The CDR3 sequence is 12 residues long. CDR3 nucleotides: TGTGCCAGCAGACAGGGGCACACTGAAGCTTTCTTT. Protein: CASRQGHTEAFF.

This chain uses TRBV27 with TRBJ2-7, with D maybe TRBD2 (6 bases). Per germline, CDR1 MNHEY and CDR2 SMNVEV (reference sequence). The CDR3 totals 12 residues. The ends were cut back, 8 bases at V and 2 bases at J, with 10 bases in the middle. The CDR3 DNA is TGTGCCAGCGGGGGGACGGCCTACGAGCAGTACTTC. Protein: CASGGTAYEQYF.

This chain links TRBV6-5 with TRBJ2-3; 13 bases line up with TRBD2. The CDR3 runs 15 residues. V was clipped by 5 bases and J by 5 bases; unmatched bases: 4. Germline assignment: CDR1 MNHEY and CDR2 SVGAGI. The CDR3 sequence: CASSRTSGGGDTQYF. CDR3 nucleotides: TGTGCCAGCAGTAGGACTAGCGGGGGAGGAGATACGCAGTATTTT.

This rearrangement joins TRBV7-9 to TRBJ2-1, with 7 bases matching TRBD1. Germline V CDR1 and CDR2: SEHNR, FQNEAQ (reference sequence). The CDR3 sequence is 13 residues long. After removal of 4 bases from V and 8 bases from J, the junction contained 5 bases not matched to a gene. The CDR3 sequence: CASSSLTGDEQFF. The CDR3, as DNA: TGTGCCAGCAGCTCCCTTACAGGGGATGAGCAGTTCTTC.

The rearrangement joins TRBV29-1 to TRBJ1-4; D is perhaps TRBD1 (5 bases). CDR1 and CDR2 (germline): SQVTM, ANQGSEA. The CDR3 sequence is 12 residues long. Trimming took off 1 base at V and 16 bases at J, with 16 bases between the two ends. CDR3 DNA: TGCAGCGTTGAAGGGGGGGAAAAGGGGAGGTTTTTT. This gives the protein CSVEGGEKGRFF.